Listed below are T cell receptor beta chains from one sample, sequenced in a study of cytomegalovirus exposure and HLA in healthy donors. The table came from immunoSEQ multiplex PCR; TCRdb's copy has only in-frame clones and leaves some out. Of about 140,000 clones in the sample, roughly 77% were seen once. Sequenced input: PBMCs. The receptor source for this set is a man aged 30-40 years in good health and CMV-seronegative. Each CDR3 is given without its conserved first and last residue.

cdr3_length | j_call | v_call | cdr3_aa
14 | TRBJ2-7 | TRBV7-2 | ASSLGSSGRSYEQY
11 | TRBJ2-5 | TRBV2 | ASNGLAGETQY
13 | TRBJ2-7 | TRBV5-1 | ASSLNRDRGLQQY
17 | TRBJ2-7 | TRBV7-9 | ASSPRTGPTPHPPYEQY
12 | TRBJ2-7 | TRBV29-1 | SVVVLDRSGEQY
11 | TRBJ2-7 | TRBV11-2 | ASSLAQSYEQY
14 | TRBJ2-3 | TRBV2 | ASSDEATASTDTQY
13 | TRBJ2-5 | TRBV28 | ASRMNRDNEGEQY
13 | TRBJ1-2 | TRBV9 | ASSVAGTTNYGYT
13 | TRBJ1-4 | TRBV7-9 | ASSLLGTGNSGLF
9 | TRBJ2-1 | TRBV2 | ASIESLRPF
13 | TRBJ2-7 | TRBV28 | ASSWGQGIHYEQY
11 | TRBJ1-2 | TRBV30 | AFKGQGNYGYT
13 | NA | TRBV5-3 | ARSWPKSEEYEQY
17 | TRBJ2-2 | TRBV7-8 | ASTEPEGGAGVNTGELF
15 | TRBJ2-7 | TRBV2 | ASSETPLLAAQYEQY
16 | TRBJ2-1 | TRBV14 | ASSQLLRTSGAYNEQF
15 | TRBJ1-5 | TRBV27 | ASSLSRTANSNQPQH
11 | TRBJ2-1 | TRBV6-1 | ASRGSGSGEQF
13 | TRBJ2-7 | TRBV6-1 | ASSDLQGASYEQY
11 | TRBJ2-7 | TRBV28 | ASSPGQTYEQY
11 | TRBJ1-1 | TRBV5-4 | ASSRSPDTEAF
13 | TRBJ2-7 | TRBV28 | ASVTSGAHSYEQY
14 | TRBJ1-1 | TRBV7-9 | ASSLGGGRENTEAF
14 | TRBJ2-1 | TRBV5-4 | ASSSSGLAGANEQF
12 | TRBJ2-1 | TRBV7-6 | ASRPALAGNEQF
11 | TRBJ1-6 | TRBV6-1 | ASRGQGSSPLH
15 | TRBJ2-5 | TRBV7-2 | ASSHNRGLAGRETQY
12 | TRBJ1-2 | TRBV6-1 | ASSDPGQSYGYT
13 | TRBJ2-1 | TRBV19 | ASPRGTGKYNEQF
16 | TRBJ1-2 | TRBV27 | ASSLNPGYRGRGQGYT
11 | TRBJ1-6 | TRBV6-5 | ASSQTGKSPLH
14 | TRBJ2-3 | TRBV5-1 | ASSSGQGPSTDTQY
13 | TRBJ2-1 | TRBV6-6 | ASSYSGTGFDEQF
13 | TRBJ2-1 | TRBV2 | ASTTDHFSDNEQF
14 | TRBJ2-1 | TRBV5-1 | ASSPGTSGGAGEQF
17 | TRBJ2-5 | TRBV10-2 | ASRTGTSGKGFPQETQY
13 | TRBJ2-7 | TRBV11-2 | ASSTFDRGVYEQY
11 | TRBJ1-5 | TRBV9 | ASSPNGNQPQH
13 | TRBJ2-5 | TRBV28 | ASSLHGSSQETQY
14 | TRBJ2-3 | TRBV6-1 | ASNDPTGGATDTQY
18 | TRBJ2-4 | TRBV4-1 | ASSQAYSSGTPGAKNIQY
11 | TRBJ2-7 | TRBV19 | ASSKSRDKEQY
14 | TRBJ2-1 | TRBV15 | ATSRDLASAYNEQF
9 | TRBJ1-1 | TRBV20-1 | SARHSSEAF
12 | TRBJ2-7 | TRBV25-1 | ASSGQGSSYEQY
12 | TRBJ1-2 | TRBV10-1 | ASSRTGLDYGYT
13 | TRBJ1-2 | TRBV6-6 | ASSSGGASFYGYT